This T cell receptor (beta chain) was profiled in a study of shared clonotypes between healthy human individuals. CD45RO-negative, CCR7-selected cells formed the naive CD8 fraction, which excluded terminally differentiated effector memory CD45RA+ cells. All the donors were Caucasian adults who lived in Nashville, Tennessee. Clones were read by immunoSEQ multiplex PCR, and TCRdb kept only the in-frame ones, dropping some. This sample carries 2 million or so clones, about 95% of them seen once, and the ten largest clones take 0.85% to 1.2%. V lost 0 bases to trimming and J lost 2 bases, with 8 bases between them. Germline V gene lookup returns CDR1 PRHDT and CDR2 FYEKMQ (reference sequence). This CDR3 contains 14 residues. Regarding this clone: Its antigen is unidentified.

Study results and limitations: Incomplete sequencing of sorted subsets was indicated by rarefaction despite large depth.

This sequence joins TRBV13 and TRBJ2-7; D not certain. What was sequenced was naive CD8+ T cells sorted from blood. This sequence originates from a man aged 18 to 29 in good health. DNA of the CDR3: TGTGCCAGCAGCTTAGGGGGAAATACCTACGAGCAGTACTTC. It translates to CASSLGGNTYEQYF.